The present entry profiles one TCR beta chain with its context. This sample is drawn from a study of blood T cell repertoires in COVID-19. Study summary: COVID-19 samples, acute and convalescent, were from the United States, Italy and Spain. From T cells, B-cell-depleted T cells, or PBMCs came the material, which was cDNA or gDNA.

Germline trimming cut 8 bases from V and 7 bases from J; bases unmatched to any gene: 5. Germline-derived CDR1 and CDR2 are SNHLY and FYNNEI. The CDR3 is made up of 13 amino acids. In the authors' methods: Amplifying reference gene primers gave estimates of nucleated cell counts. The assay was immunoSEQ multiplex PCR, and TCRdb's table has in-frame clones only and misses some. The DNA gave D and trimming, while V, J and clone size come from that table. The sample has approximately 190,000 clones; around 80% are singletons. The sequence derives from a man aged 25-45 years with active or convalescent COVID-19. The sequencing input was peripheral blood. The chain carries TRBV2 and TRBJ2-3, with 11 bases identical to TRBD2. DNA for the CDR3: TGTGCCAGCTGGGGGACTAGCGGACATACGCAGTATTTT. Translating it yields CASWGTSGHTQYF.